The clone carrying this T cell receptor (beta chain) occurred a few times. Antigen specificity is unknown. The entry originates in a study of CD8 T cells in ankylosing spondylitis. Study outcomes and limitations: Matched ankylosing spondylitis synovial fluid reportedly showed significant enrichment of disease-linked clones. Disease-linked clones proved CD8+ and comparatively uncommon in peripheral blood. What appeared characteristic of ankylosing spondylitis blood was a TCR beta motif of several highly homologous variants.

Germline CDR1 and CDR2: SGHRS and YFSETQ. With 5 bases clipped from V and 11 bases from J, the junction kept 4 bases outside the gene matches. The CDR3 has 12 residues. TCRdb re-derived calls from the 5' RACE reads in MiXCR, one entry per CDR3 protein. In the table there are 390,000 or so distinct CDR3 sequences, 20% to 25% of which are singletons. This clonotype was sampled from a male donor with ankylosing spondylitis. The chain links TRBV5-1 to TRBJ1-6; 7 bases are shared with TRBD1. The source material was blood, either unsorted or a sorted T cell fraction (not recorded which). The DNA for the CDR3 is TGCGCCAGCAGTCTTGACAGGGCACCCCTCCACTTT. Its protein is CASSLDRAPLHF.